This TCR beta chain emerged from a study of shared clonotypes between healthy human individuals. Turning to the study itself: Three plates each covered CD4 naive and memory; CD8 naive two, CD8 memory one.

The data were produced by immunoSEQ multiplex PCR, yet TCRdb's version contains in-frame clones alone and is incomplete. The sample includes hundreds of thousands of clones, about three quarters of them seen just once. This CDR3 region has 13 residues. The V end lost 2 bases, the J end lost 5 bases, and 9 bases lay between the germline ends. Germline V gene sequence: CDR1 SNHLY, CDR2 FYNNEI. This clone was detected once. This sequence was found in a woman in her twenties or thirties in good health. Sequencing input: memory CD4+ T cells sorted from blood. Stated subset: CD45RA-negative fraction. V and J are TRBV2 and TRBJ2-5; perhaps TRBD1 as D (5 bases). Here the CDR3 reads CASSEQGPETQYF. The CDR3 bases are TGTGCCAGCAGTGAACAGGGTCCCGAGACCCAGTACTTC.